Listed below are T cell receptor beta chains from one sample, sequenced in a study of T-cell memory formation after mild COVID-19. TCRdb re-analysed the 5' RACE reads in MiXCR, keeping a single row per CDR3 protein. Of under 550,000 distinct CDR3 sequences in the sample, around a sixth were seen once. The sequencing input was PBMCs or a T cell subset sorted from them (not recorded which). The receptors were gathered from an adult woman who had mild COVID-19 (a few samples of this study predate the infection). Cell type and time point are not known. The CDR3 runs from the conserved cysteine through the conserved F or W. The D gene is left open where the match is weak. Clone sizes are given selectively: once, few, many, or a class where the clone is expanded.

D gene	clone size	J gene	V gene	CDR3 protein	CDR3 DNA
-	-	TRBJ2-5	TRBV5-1	CASSFGTQTETQYF	TGCGCCAGCAGCTTCGGGACACAGACCGAGACCCAGTACTTC
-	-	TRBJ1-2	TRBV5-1	CASSVDSLGAYGYTF	TGCGCCAGCAGCGTGGACAGTCTCGGGGCCTATGGCTACACCTTC
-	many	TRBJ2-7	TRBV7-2	CASSSRALPPYEQYF	TGTGCCAGCAGCTCTAGGGCCTTACCTCCCTACGAGCAGTACTTC
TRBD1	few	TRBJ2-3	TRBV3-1	CASSQWDRGGTDTQYF	TGTGCCAGCAGCCAATGGGACAGGGGGGGCACAGATACGCAGTATTTT
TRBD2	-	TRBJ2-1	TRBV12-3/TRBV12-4	CASSSGRDNNEQFF	TGTGCCAGCAGTAGCGGGAGGGATAACAATGAGCAGTTCTTC
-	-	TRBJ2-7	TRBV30	CACGSYEQYF	TGTGCCTGTGGGTCCTACGAGCAGTACTTC
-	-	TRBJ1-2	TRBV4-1	CASSQDRTASNYGYTF	TGCGCCAGCAGCCAAGACAGGACAGCTAGTAACTATGGCTACACCTTC
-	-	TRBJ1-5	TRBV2	CASSIRVGTTVGNQPQHF	TGTGCCAGCAGTATTCGGGTGGGGACGACGGTAGGTAATCAGCCCCAGCATTTT
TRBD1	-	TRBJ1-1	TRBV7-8	CASSSNSDRANTEAFF	TGTGCCAGCAGCTCAAATTCTGACAGGGCGAACACTGAAGCTTTCTTT
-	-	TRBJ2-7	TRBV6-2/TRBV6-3	CASSYMGHEQYF	TGTGCCAGCAGTTACATGGGCCACGAGCAGTACTTC
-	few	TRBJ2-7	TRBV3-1	CASSKLDAYEQYF	TGTGCCAGCAGCAAGTTAGATGCATACGAGCAGTACTTC
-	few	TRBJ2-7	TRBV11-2	CASSLAQVNYEQYF	TGTGCCAGCAGCTTAGCACAGGTAAACTACGAGCAGTACTTC
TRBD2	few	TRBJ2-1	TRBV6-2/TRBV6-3	CASYEGGYNEQFF	TGTGCCAGTTATGAGGGAGGGTACAATGAGCAGTTCTTC
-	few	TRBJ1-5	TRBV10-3	CAIRQGLNQPQHF	TGTGCCATCAGACAGGGACTCAATCAGCCCCAGCATTTT
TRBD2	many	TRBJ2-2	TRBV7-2	CASSSGALAGVDGELFF	TGTGCCAGCAGCTCAGGGGCCTTAGCGGGAGTAGACGGGGAGCTGTTTTTT
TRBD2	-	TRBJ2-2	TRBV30	CAWSVRGLAVGELFF	TGTGCCTGGAGTGTACGGGGACTAGCGGTCGGGGAGCTGTTTTTT
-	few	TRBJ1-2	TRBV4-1	CASSQEASNYGYTF	TGCGCCAGCAGCCAAGAGGCCAGTAACTATGGCTACACCTTC
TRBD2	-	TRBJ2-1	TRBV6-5	CASSQGTSLGNEQFF	TGTGCCAGCAGTCAGGGGACTAGCTTGGGCAATGAGCAGTTCTTC
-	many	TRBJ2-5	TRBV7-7	CASSEVSGTLQETQYF	TGTGCCAGCAGCGAAGTGTCTGGGACACTCCAAGAGACCCAGTACTTC
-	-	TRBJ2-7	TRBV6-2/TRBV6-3	CASRLFRGRLEVNEQYF	TGTGCCAGCAGATTATTCAGAGGACGACTAGAAGTGAACGAGCAGTACTTC
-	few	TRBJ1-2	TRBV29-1	CSVSGPIEGGYTF	TGCAGCGTATCCGGGCCTATCGAGGGGGGCTACACCTTC
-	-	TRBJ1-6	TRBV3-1	CASSQVRNSPLHF	TGTGCCAGCAGCCAAGTTAGGAATTCACCCCTCCACTTT
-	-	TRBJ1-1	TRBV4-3	CASSQSNRVMNTEAFF	TGCGCCAGCAGCCAGTCAAACAGGGTCATGAACACTGAAGCTTTCTTT
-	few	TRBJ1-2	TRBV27	CASSFSRGSIYGYTF	TGTGCCAGCAGTTTCTCTCGGGGCTCGATCTATGGCTACACCTTC
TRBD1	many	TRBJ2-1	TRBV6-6	CASSPMDRGLYNEQFF	TGTGCCAGCAGTCCCATGGACAGGGGGCTATACAATGAGCAGTTCTTC
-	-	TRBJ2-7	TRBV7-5	CISVPEATGLNSYEQYF	-
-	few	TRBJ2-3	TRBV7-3	CASSLRGRRDTDTQYF	TGTGCCAGCAGCTTAAGGGGCAGGAGGGACACAGATACGCAGTATTTT
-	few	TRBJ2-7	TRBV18	CASSPSADINEQYF	TGTGCCAGCTCCCCCTCCGCCGACATCAACGAGCAGTACTTC
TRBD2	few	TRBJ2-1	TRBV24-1	CATHAGTSGGGLSYNEQFF	TGTGCCACTCATGCCGGGACTAGCGGGGGGGGCCTATCCTACAATGAGCAGTTCTTC
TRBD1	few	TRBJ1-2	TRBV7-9	CASSSDRGVDGYTF	TGTGCCAGCAGCTCAGACAGGGGTGTAGATGGCTACACCTTC
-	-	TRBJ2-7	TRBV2	CASSEAGAGEQYF	TGTGCCAGCAGTGAAGCCGGGGCTGGCGAGCAGTACTTC
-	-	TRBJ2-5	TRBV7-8	CASSSTGLRETQYF	TGTGCCAGCAGCTCCACGGGACTCAGAGAGACCCAGTACTTC
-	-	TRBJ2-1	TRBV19	CASSIKKGRVGLGEQFF	TGTGCCAGTAGTATCAAAAAAGGTAGGGTAGGGTTAGGTGAGCAGTTCTTC
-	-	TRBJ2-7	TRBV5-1	CASKGGTSQQLYEQYF	TGCGCCAGCAAAGGCGGAACTAGTCAGCAACTATACGAGCAGTACTTC
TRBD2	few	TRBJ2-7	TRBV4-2	CASSQERGSLAGGLYEQYF	TGTGCCAGCAGCCAAGAAAGGGGATCTCTAGCGGGAGGATTATACGAGCAGTACTTC
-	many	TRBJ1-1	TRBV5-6	CASSFGDNGRDTEAFF	TGTGCCAGCAGTTTTGGGGACAACGGCAGGGACACTGAAGCTTTCTTT
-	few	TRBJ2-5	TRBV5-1	CASSQGRQGGVQETQYF	TGCGCCAGCAGCCAGGGGCGACAGGGAGGGGTCCAAGAGACCCAGTACTTC
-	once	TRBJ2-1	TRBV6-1	CASSEDGLGQFF	TGTGCCAGCAGTGAAGATGGGCTGGGGCAGTTCTTC
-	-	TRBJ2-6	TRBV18	CASSPRLLSGANVLTF	TGTGCCAGCTCACCACGACTCCTCTCTGGGGCCAACGTCCTGACTTTC
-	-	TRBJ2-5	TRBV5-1	CASSLGTFSQETQYF	TGCGCCAGCAGCTTGGGGACATTCTCTCAAGAGACCCAGTACTTC
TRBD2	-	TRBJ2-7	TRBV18	CASSQRDALSYEQYF	TGTGCCAGCTCTCAGCGGGACGCACTCTCCTACGAGCAGTACTTC
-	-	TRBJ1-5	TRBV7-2	CASSREGSQPQHF	TGTGCCAGCAGCCGAGAGGGGAGTCAGCCCCAGCATTTT
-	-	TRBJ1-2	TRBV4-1	CASSLYQDTANYGYTF	TGCGCCAGCAGCCTCTACCAAGATACTGCGAACTATGGCTACACCTTC
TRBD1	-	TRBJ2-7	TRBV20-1	CSAWSWSGQTIYEQYF	TGCAGTGCTTGGTCCTGGTCGGGACAGACAATCTACGAGCAGTACTTC
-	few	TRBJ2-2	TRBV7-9	CASSLRPGTGELFF	TGTGCCAGCAGCTTAAGGCCGGGCACCGGGGAGCTGTTTTTT
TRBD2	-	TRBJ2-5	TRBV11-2	CASSSSWGGGGPGRETQYF	TGTGCCAGCAGCTCCAGTTGGGGGGGCGGGGGGCCAGGTCGAGAGACCCAGTACTTC
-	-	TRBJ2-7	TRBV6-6	CASSPGPTSSSSYEQYF	TGTGCCAGCAGTCCCGGCCCCACTAGCTCCAGCTCCTACGAGCAGTACTTC